The clone carrying this T cell receptor (beta chain) was counted once. As yet, its antigen is unknown. Germline trimming cut 3 bases from V and 2 bases from J; bases unmatched to any gene: 7. This CDR3 comprises 16 residues. Germline values: CDR1 SGHRS, CDR2 YFSETQ. The data were taken from a study of T cell responses to AZD1222 COVID-19 vaccine. Some clones are missing from TCRdb's copy, which holds only in-frame ones; the method was immunoSEQ multiplex PCR. Here the sample spans about 78,000 clones, 75% to 95% being singletons. Broader study findings: The study found vaccine-associated CD4 TCRs spanning spike, dominant at 160-218 and 743-854. Among AZD1222 vaccinees, only five or six were seropositive at baseline.

This TCR was recovered from an adult who received the AZD1222 COVID-19 vaccine. The genes are TRBV5-1 and TRBJ1-4, with 7 nucleotides matching TRBD1. The material sequenced was peripheral blood, taken 28 days after the second AZD1222 dose. The CDR3 spells CASSSRQGGTNEKLFF. The CDR3 DNA follows: TGCGCCAGCAGCTCCCGACAGGGTGGGACTAATGAAAAACTGTTTTTT.